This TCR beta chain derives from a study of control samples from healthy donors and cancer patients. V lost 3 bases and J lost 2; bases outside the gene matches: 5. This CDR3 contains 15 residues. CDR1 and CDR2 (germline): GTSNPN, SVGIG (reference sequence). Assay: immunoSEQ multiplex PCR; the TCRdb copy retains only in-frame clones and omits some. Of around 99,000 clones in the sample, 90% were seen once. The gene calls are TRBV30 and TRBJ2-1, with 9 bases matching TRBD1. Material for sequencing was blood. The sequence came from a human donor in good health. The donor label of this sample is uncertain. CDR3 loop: CAWSPRDRAYNEQFF. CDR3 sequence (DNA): TGTGCCTGGAGCCCCCGGGACAGGGCCTACAATGAGCAGTTCTTC.